These 29 T cell receptor beta chains came from one sample sequenced in a study of cytomegalovirus exposure and HLA in healthy donors. PCR employed 60 Vbeta and 13 Jbeta primers. The repertoire was sequenced with immunoSEQ multiplex PCR; TCRdb's copy has only in-frame clones and lacks some. The profile covers under 150,000 clones, with 9.5% appearing a single time and 3% to 3.5% taken by the ten largest. The sample was PBMCs. These receptors were collected from a man aged 30 to 45 in good health and CMV-seronegative.

CDR3 DNA sequence: TGTGCCAGCAGCTTATTTGTAGCGGGGGGTGGAACAGATACGCAGTATTTT. Amino acid sequence: CASSLFVAGGGTDTQYF. The genes are TRBV7-2 and TRBJ2-3, with 10 bases that match TRBD2. V lost 2 bases and J lost 3; bases outside the gene matches: 8. Germline lookup yields CDR1 SGHTA and CDR2 FQGNSA. The CDR3 has 17 amino acids.

The V gene is TRBV15, the J gene TRBJ2-5, with TRBD1 matching 7 bases. V was pared by 3 bases and J by 5 bases, with 15 bases of the junction left unmatched. Germline V gene data show CDR1 as LNHNV and CDR2 as YYDKDF (reference sequence). The CDR3 has 17 residues. CDR3 nucleotide sequence: TGTGCCACCAGCAGGGGGACCGGGACAGAAAGAAGGGAGACCCAGTACTTC. This translates into CATSRGTGTERRETQYF.

The DNA of the CDR3 is TGTGCCATCAGTGAGTCGGCGGCTACCTACGAGCAGTACTTC. Protein sequence: CAISESAATYEQYF. The gene calls are TRBV10-3 and TRBJ2-7; no clear D. V lost 0 bases to trimming and J lost 2 bases, with 8 bases between them. This CDR3 is 14 amino acids long. Germline CDR1 reads ENHRY; CDR2 reads SYGVKD.

The chain recombines TRBV27 with TRBJ2-1; 8 bases line up with TRBD2. This CDR3 is built from 16 residues. Germline CDR1 MNHEY, CDR2 SMNVEV (reference sequence). The V segment lost 5 bases and the J segment 5 bases; nucleotides outside the gene matches: 11. CDR3 sequence (DNA): TGTGCCAGCAGTCCCTGGGTAGCGGGACCCAACAATGAGCAGTTCTTC. Amino acid sequence: CASSPWVAGPNNEQFF.

This clone has only a few counts. This rearrangement joins TRBV6-1 to TRBJ1-1, with TRBD1 matching 7 bases. The V segment lost 7 bases and the J segment 4 bases; nucleotides outside the gene matches: 9. Germline V gene sequence: CDR1 MNHNS, CDR2 SASEGT. The CDR3 has 14 residues. The CDR3 region is CASIQGGAGTEAFF. CDR3 DNA: TGTGCCAGCATCCAAGGGGGCGCGGGCACTGAAGCTTTCTTT.

The chain employs TRBV6-5 and TRBJ1-6; 8 bases match TRBD1. V lost 6 bases, J lost 4 bases, and 5 bases stayed unmatched. The germline V gene encodes CDR1 MNHEY and CDR2 SVGAGI. The CDR3 sequence is 15 residues long. This CDR3 reads CASSLNRGYNSPLHF. DNA of the CDR3: TGTGCCAGCAGCCTAAACAGGGGGTATAATTCACCCCTCCACTTT.

This clone was counted a few times. The rearrangement joins TRBV9 to TRBJ1-5; TRBD1 is a possible D gene (5 bases). The V gene's germline CDR1 is SGDLS and CDR2 YYNGEE. The CDR3 spans 14 residues. V dropped 4 bases and J dropped 1 base, with 9 bases sitting between them. CDR3 DNA: TGTGCCAGCAGCAAAGGACAAAGCAATCAGCCCCAGCATTTT. Its protein product is CASSKGQSNQPQHF.

There are a few counts of this clone. V gene TRBV7-6 combines with J gene TRBJ1-1, with D perhaps TRBD1 (6 bases). The CDR3 has 14 amino acids. Germline V gene data show CDR1 as SGHVS and CDR2 as FNYEAQ. V lost 1 base and J 1 base, leaving 7 bases between the germline ends. The CDR3 spells CASSLGGGNTEAFF. The DNA of the CDR3 is TGTGCCAGCAGCTTAGGAGGGGGGAACACTGAAGCTTTCTTT.

V and J are TRBV9 and TRBJ2-7; a possible D gene is TRBD1 (6 bases). The length of the CDR3 is 16 residues. Trimming stripped 1 base from V and 0 bases from J, with 14 bases between. Looked up from germline, CDR1 is SGDLS and CDR2 is YYNGEE. CDR3 loop: CASSVTDRPISYEQYF. The CDR3 DNA sequence: TGTGCCAGCAGCGTAACCGACAGGCCCATCTCCTACGAGCAGTACTTC.

This clone was observed a few times. The V gene is TRBV30, the J gene TRBJ2-5; weak D call: TRBD1 (5 bases). Gene TRBJ2-7 matches the end of the DNA better, so the J call may be wrong. This CDR3 is built from 13 residues. CDR1 is GTSNPN and CDR2 is SVGIG in the germline V gene (reference sequence). The DNA for the CDR3 is TGTGCCTGGAGCGCAGGGCCGGCCTACGAGCAGTACTTC. Protein sequence: CAWSAGPAYEQYF.

This rearrangement joins TRBV4-1 to TRBJ1-5; 7 positions agree with TRBD1. There are 15 residues in the CDR3. Looked up from germline, CDR1 is MGHRA and CDR2 is YSYEKL. V lost 2 bases, J lost 3 bases, and 4 bases stayed unmatched. DNA of the CDR3: TGCGCCAGCAGCCAACTGGGACAGATCAATCAGCCCCAGCATTTT. Residues: CASSQLGQINQPQHF.

The CDR3 is CASSLDAGTITEAFF. CDR3 DNA sequence: TGTGCCAGCAGCTTGGACGCGGGGACTATCACTGAAGCTTTCTTT. This chain uses TRBV7-8 with TRBJ1-1, with D tentatively TRBD1 (5 bases). The germline CDR1 and CDR2 sequences are SGHVS and FQNEAQ. Trimming shortened V by 3 bases and J by 4 bases, and 15 bases separated the two germline ends. This CDR3 contains 15 residues.

The table lists this clone with a few counts. The rearrangement links TRBV4-1 to TRBJ1-2; D unclear. The CDR3 runs 15 residues. Trimming stripped 6 bases from V and 5 bases from J, with 19 bases between. CDR1 and CDR2 (germline): MGHRA, YSYEKL. The CDR3: CASSQVAMAPYGYTF. The CDR3 nucleotides are TGCGCCAGCAGTCAGGTGGCCATGGCGCCGTATGGCTACACCTTC.

V is TRBV5-1 and J is TRBJ2-5; TRBD1 might be the D (5 bases). Germline V gene sequence: CDR1 SGHRS, CDR2 YFSETQ. This CDR3 spans 15 amino acids. Trimming removed 0 bases at V and 5 bases at J, with 14 bases between. The CDR3 region has the DNA TGCGCCAGCAGCTTGGTTTCAGGGCTTGGGGAGACCCAGTACTTC. The encoded protein is CASSLVSGLGETQYF.

CDR3 protein: CASSPGTSGRFLYEQYF. The CDR3 DNA follows: TGTGCCAGCAGTCCCGGGACTAGCGGGAGGTTCCTCTACGAGCAGTACTTC. V and J are TRBV27 and TRBJ2-7; 15 bases are a match to TRBD2. J lost 3 bases, V lost 5 bases, and 8 bases had no gene match. This CDR3 has 17 amino acids. The V gene's germline CDR1 is MNHEY and CDR2 SMNVEV (reference sequence).

The CDR3 region is CASSEQGRNEQFF. The CDR3 coding sequence is TGCGCCAGCTCGGAACAGGGAAGAAATGAGCAGTTCTTC. The chain carries TRBV10-2 and TRBJ2-1; D might be TRBD1 (6 bases). Germline CDR1 reads WSHSY; CDR2 reads SAAADI. V dropped 8 bases and J dropped 7 bases, with 15 bases sitting between them. CDR3 length equals 13 residues.

The CDR3 DNA reads as TGTGCACGGTCGGCAGGGGACACTGAAGCTTTCTTT. Translation gives CARSAGDTEAFF. V usage is TRBV30 and J usage is TRBJ1-1; D may be TRBD1 (6 bases). The CDR3 is made up of 12 amino acids. The germline V gene encodes CDR1 GTSNPN and CDR2 SVGIG (reference sequence).

The gene calls are TRBV19 and TRBJ2-2, with 7 bases that match TRBD2. Trimming removed 5 bases from V and 0 bases from J; junction bases left unmatched: 15. Germline CDR1 reads LNHDA; CDR2 reads SQIVND (reference sequence). The CDR3 has 19 residues. Here the CDR3 DNA reads TGTGCCAGTAGTTCCCTGACAATAAGGGAGGGGTCGAACACCGGGGAGCTGTTTTTT. As protein: CASSSLTIREGSNTGELFF.

This rearrangement joins TRBV9 to TRBJ1-2; perhaps TRBD1 as D (6 bases). V was clipped by 0 bases and J by 0 bases, with 9 bases between them. The germline CDR1 and CDR2 sequences are SGDLS and YYNGEE. The CDR3 is made up of 15 amino acids. The CDR3 DNA follows: TGTGCCAGCAGCGTAGGGACAGATTCTAACTATGGCTACACCTTC. The encoded protein is CASSVGTDSNYGYTF. The full variable domain, completed using reference TRBV9 and TRBJ1-2, is DSGVTQTPKHLITATGQRVTLRCSPRSGDLSVYWYQQSLDQGLQFLIQYYNGEERAKGNILERFSAQQFPDLHSELNLSSLELGDSALYFCASSVGTDSNYGYTFGSGTRLTVV.

This sequence joins TRBV13 and TRBJ2-7, with TRBD2 matching over 7 bases. CDR3 length: 12 amino acids. Germline trimming cut 5 bases from V and 5 bases from J; bases unmatched to any gene: 3. Per germline, CDR1 PRHDT and CDR2 FYEKMQ (reference sequence). CDR3 amino acids: CASSGGGNEQYF. CDR3 DNA: TGTGCCAGCAGCGGCGGGGGAAACGAGCAGTACTTC.

V is TRBV5-1 and J is TRBJ2-1, with 9 bases lining up with TRBD2. Germline trimming cut 1 base from V and 6 bases from J; bases unmatched to any gene: 5. This CDR3 has 15 amino acids. The germline CDR1 and CDR2 sequences are SGHRS and YFSETQ. Here the CDR3 DNA reads TGCGCCAGCAGCTTGACCAGCGGGGGGACCAATGAGCAGTTCTTC. Translated: CASSLTSGGTNEQFF.

The rearrangement joins TRBV6-1 to TRBJ2-1; 8 bases fit TRBD1. Trimming took 8 bases from V and 4 from J; bases not matched to a gene: 10. Per germline, CDR1 MNHNS and CDR2 SASEGT. The CDR3 is 15 residues long. CDR3 amino acids: CASRRSGGRYNEQFF. DNA of the CDR3: TGTGCCAGCCGGAGGTCAGGGGGCAGATACAATGAGCAGTTCTTC.

The chain combines TRBV18 with TRBJ1-4; 9 nucleotides agree with TRBD1. There are 14 residues in the CDR3. Germline CDR1 reads KGHSH; CDR2 reads LQKENI. J lost 7 bases, V lost 5 bases, and 5 bases had no gene match. The CDR3 sequence is CASSSQGAPEKLFF. The CDR3 DNA reads as TGTGCCAGCTCATCACAGGGGGCGCCTGAAAAACTGTTTTTT.

This clone has just a few counts. The genes are TRBV7-8 and TRBJ2-3; D is unclear. Germline loops: CDR1 SGHVS, CDR2 FQNEAQ. Trimming pared 3 bases from V and 2 bases from J, leaving 9 bases between. The CDR3 loop spans 14 amino acids. The CDR3 loop reads CASSFRRPTDTQYF. The DNA of the CDR3 is TGTGCCAGCAGCTTCCGGAGACCCACAGATACGCAGTATTTT.

The chain couples TRBV19 to TRBJ1-6; D unclear. Germline assignment: CDR1 LNHDA and CDR2 SQIVND (reference sequence). Trimming took 6 bases from V and 6 from J, leaving 12 bases between them. CDR3 length: 14 residues. DNA of the CDR3: TGTGCCAGTAGCCCCCGGGAGGTTAATTCACCCCTCCACTTT. As protein: CASSPREVNSPLHF.

A few counts support this clone. V and J are TRBV5-5 and TRBJ2-1; TRBD2 matches 13 bases. The CDR3 length is 15 residues. V was clipped by 4 bases and J by 6 bases; unmatched bases: 4. The germline V gene has CDR1 SGHKS and CDR2 YYEKEE (reference sequence). The CDR3 DNA sequence: TGTGCCAGCAGCGCCTGGACTAGCGGGGGCAATGAGCAGTTCTTC. This gives the protein CASSAWTSGGNEQFF. The complete variable domain, with remaining parts taken from reference TRBV5-5 and TRBJ2-1, reads DAGVTQSPTHLIKTRGQQVTLRCSPISGHKSVSWYQQVLGQGPQFIFQYYEKEERGRGNFPDRFSARQFPNYSSELNVNALLLGDSALYLCASSAWTSGGNEQFFGPGTRLTVL.

The chain carries TRBV7-2 and TRBJ2-2, with 7 bases identical to TRBD1. This CDR3 is 15 amino acids long. Germline V CDR1 and CDR2: SGHTA, FQGNSA. After removal of 2 bases from V and 1 base from J, the junction contained 1 base not matched to a gene. The CDR3 loop is CASSLRTGNTGELFF. The CDR3 coding sequence is TGTGCCAGCAGCTTACGGACAGGGAACACCGGGGAGCTGTTTTTT. Full variable domain (rest looked up from reference TRBV7-2 and TRBJ2-2): GAGVSQSPSNKVTEKGKDVELRCDPISGHTALYWYRQSLGQGLEFLIYFQGNSAPDKSGLPSDRFSAERTGGSVSTLTIQRTQQEDSAVYLCASSLRTGNTGELFFGEGSRLTVL.

The chain has TRBV19 and TRBJ1-1, with TRBD1 matching over 7 bases. There are 15 residues in the CDR3. The germline gives CDR1 LNHDA, CDR2 SQIVND (reference sequence). The junction had 8 bases not matched to a gene; V was cut back by 6 bases and J by 1 base. The CDR3 region is CASRVSRGSNTEAFF. In DNA, the CDR3 is TGTGCCAGTAGGGTCTCCAGGGGGTCGAACACTGAAGCTTTCTTT.

The chain combines TRBV5-1 with TRBJ2-5, with 14 positions matching TRBD2. CDR1 is SGHRS, CDR2 YFSETQ, per germline. The length of the CDR3 is 16 residues. After removal of 4 bases from V and 4 bases from J, the junction contained 6 bases not matched to a gene. CDR3 coding DNA: TGCGCCAGCAGCACTGTCGGGACTAGCGGGAGAGAGACCCAGTACTTC. Amino acid sequence: CASSTVGTSGRETQYF.